A single sample is the source of the 22 T cell receptor beta chains below, sequenced in a study of blood T cell repertoires in COVID-19 (dated by TCRdb to about 2020). To prepare the library, the immunoSEQ multiplex PCR assay was applied. TCRdb provides this immuneACCESS table in a form limited to in-frame rearrangements. Some clones are lacking; in checked studies, under half of them reflect an unresolved V gene, and why the rest are absent is not known. This sample comprises more than 100,000 clones, roughly 90% of them detected only once. The ten most abundant clones make up 3% to 4.5% of the sample. The sequencing input was peripheral blood. These receptors were taken from a woman between 55 and 75 years old with acute or convalescent COVID-19.

V is TRBV6-5 and J is TRBJ2-7; D possibly corresponds to TRBD2 (6 bases). The CDR3 sequence is 13 residues long. Trimming shortened V by 6 bases and J by 2 bases, and 11 bases separated the two germline ends. The V gene's germline CDR1 is MNHEY and CDR2 SVGAGI. The DNA for the CDR3 is TGTGCCAGCAGAGCGGGTCCCACCTACGAGCAGTACGTC. This gives the protein CASRAGPTYEQYV.

This chain connects TRBV15 to TRBJ2-2; possible D gene TRBD1, 6 bases. V lost 8 bases and J lost 3, with 13 bases in between. The CDR3 extends over 14 amino acids. Looked up from germline, CDR1 is LNHNV and CDR2 is YYDKDF (reference sequence). The chain's CDR3 is CATSTGWDTGELFF. The DNA for the CDR3 is TGTGCCACCTCCACAGGGTGGGACACCGGGGAGCTGTTTTTT.

The rearrangement links TRBV6-1 to TRBJ2-3, with D possibly matching TRBD2 (5 bases). CDR1 and CDR2 from the germline V gene are MNHNS and SASEGT. V was clipped by 2 bases and J by 1 base, with 13 bases between them. The CDR3 totals 16 residues. The CDR3 DNA sequence: TGTGCCAGCAGTGAACAGAGGGCCCTGGGCACAGATACGCAGTATTTT. Protein sequence: CASSEQRALGTDTQYF.

The chain employs TRBV27 and TRBJ2-1; D perhaps matches TRBD1 (5 bases). V lost 3 bases, J lost 8 bases, and 11 bases lay in between. The germline V gene has CDR1 MNHEY and CDR2 SMNVEV (reference sequence). The CDR3 covers 13 residues. CDR3 bases: TGTGCCAGCAGTTTTTTTCTAGGGGATGAGCAGTTCTTC. Translation: CASSFFLGDEQFF.

This clone was seen more than once but under ten times. The chain combines TRBV12-3 or TRBV12-4 with TRBJ2-1; D unresolved. CDR3 length equals 12 residues. Trimming cost V 6 bases and J 9 bases, with 12 bases left between them. The CDR3 sequence is CASRSNAVEQFF. CDR3 bases: TGTGCCAGCAGAAGCAATGCGGTTGAGCAGTTCTTC.

The chain couples TRBV24-1 to TRBJ2-1, with D perhaps matching TRBD2 (5 bases). The germline V and J ends were trimmed by 0 bases and 2 bases, with 10 bases remaining between them. There are 16 residues in the CDR3. Germline V gene data show CDR1 as KGHDR and CDR2 as SFDVKD. This CDR3 is CATSDLHSGTYNEQFF. In DNA, the CDR3 is TGTGCCACCAGTGATTTGCATTCGGGAACCTACAATGAGCAGTTCTTC.

The V and J genes are TRBV2 and TRBJ1-4; 9 nucleotides agree with TRBD1. Losses at the gene ends were 4 bases for V and 5 bases for J; bases not matched to a gene: 8. Germline loops: CDR1 SNHLY, CDR2 FYNNEI. The CDR3 length is 16 residues. In DNA, the CDR3 is TGTGCCAGCAGTGCCGGGACAGGGTGGTCGAATGAAAAACTGTTTTTT. Encoded protein: CASSAGTGWSNEKLFF.

A note on this clone: At the DNA level, this CDR3 is encoded by other sequences in the same sample as well. The chain recombines TRBV30 with TRBJ2-2; D perhaps matches TRBD2 (5 bases). V lost 3 bases and J lost 4, with 6 bases in between. Germline V gene data show CDR1 as GTSNPN and CDR2 as SVGIG (reference sequence). The CDR3 loop spans 12 amino acids. CDR3 sequence (DNA): TGTGCCTGGAGGGGGAGCACCGGGGAGCTGTTTTTT. It specifies CAWRGSTGELFF.

In this sample, this clone turned up once. The chain combines TRBV10-3 with TRBJ1-2; tentative D call: TRBD1 (5 bases). The CDR3 consists of 15 residues. The V gene lost 2 bases and the J gene lost 0 bases, with 10 bases spanning the gap. Germline CDR1 ENHRY, CDR2 SYGVKD. CDR3: CAISERRGANYGYTF. The DNA for the CDR3 is TGTGCCATCAGTGAGCGGAGGGGAGCTAACTATGGCTACACCTTC.

The chain couples TRBV6-6 to TRBJ1-3; D is perhaps TRBD1 (6 bases). The V end lost 6 bases, the J end lost 4 bases, and 13 bases lay between the germline ends. In germline, CDR1 is MNHNY, CDR2 SVGAGI (reference sequence). The CDR3 has 14 amino acids. For the CDR3, the DNA is TGTGCCAGCAGGGAGGGGGGGGTCGGAAACACCATATATTTT. Translating gives CASREGGVGNTIYF.

This chain joins TRBV2 and TRBJ2-4, with D perhaps TRBD1 (5 bases). Between the trimmed V and J ends, which lost 7 bases and 14 bases, there was a span of 18 bases. CDR1 SNHLY and CDR2 FYNNEI come from the germline V gene. The CDR3 covers 12 residues. CDR3 amino acids: CASMGLGGVKYF. The CDR3 region has the DNA TGTGCCAGCATGGGGCTGGGTGGGGTGAAGTACTTC. The full variable domain, with the rest looked up from reference TRBV2 and TRBJ2-4, is EPEVTQTPSHQVTQMGQEVILRCVPISNHLYFYWYRQILGQKVEFLVSFYNNEISEKSEIFDDQFSVERPDGSNFTLKIRSTKLEDSAMYFCASMGLGGVKYFGAGTRLSVL.

This clone occurred once. The chain couples TRBV6-5 to TRBJ1-2; 10 bases align to TRBD1. Germline V gene data show CDR1 as MNHEY and CDR2 as SVGAGI. Trimming took 8 bases from V and 4 from J; bases not matched to a gene: 7. The CDR3 consists of 14 residues. CDR3 bases: TGTGCCAGCCGAGACAGGGGGCGCAGCTATGGCTACACCTTC. Encoded protein: CASRDRGRSYGYTF.

The rearrangement joins TRBV4-1 to TRBJ2-1, with TRBD1 as a possible D gene (5 bases). The V end lost 4 bases, the J end lost 4 bases, and 14 bases lay between the germline ends. CDR1 is MGHRA and CDR2 is YSYEKL in the germline V gene. This CDR3 contains 15 residues. The CDR3 here is CASSRAGNAYNEQFF. The CDR3 DNA is TGCGCCAGCAGCCGGGCAGGGAATGCGTACAATGAGCAGTTCTTC.

In nucleotides, the CDR3 is TGTGCCACCAGTGATCCCGGGACAGGGGGCTACAATGAGCAGTTCTTC. Amino acids: CATSDPGTGGYNEQFF. This chain links TRBV24-1 with TRBJ2-1, with TRBD1 matching 11 bases. The CDR3 length is 16 residues. Germline-derived CDR1 and CDR2 are KGHDR and SFDVKD. Germline trimming cut 3 bases from V and 3 bases from J; bases unmatched to any gene: 3.

This clone was detected only once. The chain recombines TRBV5-6 with TRBJ1-5; D possibly corresponds to TRBD1 (6 bases). The CDR3 is 14 residues long. CDR1 is SGHDT and CDR2 is YYEEEE in the germline V gene. The V end lost 4 bases, the J end lost 5 bases, and 13 bases lay between the germline ends. CDR3 DNA sequence: TGTGCCAGCAGCCAACAGGGCCCCCATCAGCCCCAGCATTTT. Translating it yields CASSQQGPHQPQHF.

The rearrangement uses TRBV19 and TRBJ2-7; unclear D gene. This CDR3 has 15 amino acids. V was shortened by 7 bases and J by 2 bases, with 18 bases between the two germline ends. The germline V gene has CDR1 LNHDA and CDR2 SQIVND (reference sequence). CDR3 coding DNA: TGTGCCAGTACGACCTCCCTAGACGGTCCCTACGAGCAGTACTTC. Its translation: CASTTSLDGPYEQYF. The full variable domain, rest sourced from reference TRBV19 and TRBJ2-7, is DGGITQSPKYLFRKEGQNVTLSCEQNLNHDAMYWYRQDPGQGLRLIYYSQIVNDFQKGDIAEGYSVSREKKESFPLTVTSAQKNPTAFYLCASTTSLDGPYEQYFGPGTRLTVT.

This chain links TRBV18 with TRBJ2-1, with D possibly being TRBD2 (5 bases). CDR3 size: 14 residues. V lost 1 base, J lost 7 bases, and 11 bases lay in between. CDR1 and CDR2 (germline): KGHSH, LQKENI. The CDR3 loop reads CASSPRSGGNEQFF. The CDR3 DNA follows: TGTGCCAGCTCACCACGTTCGGGCGGGAATGAGCAGTTCTTC.

This clone showed up just a few times. This chain joins TRBV15 and TRBJ2-5; TRBD2 matches 11 bases. V gave up 3 bases and J gave up 2 bases; unmatched junction bases: 5. Germline CDR1 and CDR2: LNHNV and YYDKDF (reference sequence). CDR3 length: 16 residues. The DNA of the CDR3 is TGTGCCACCAGCAGGGGTCTAGCGGGAGGTCAAGAGACCCAGTACTTC. Its protein is CATSRGLAGGQETQYF.

The genes are TRBV18 and TRBJ1-4; 9 nucleotides align to TRBD1. CDR1 and CDR2 from the germline V gene are KGHSH and LQKENI. This CDR3 is 17 amino acids long. J gave up 3 bases and V 2 bases, and 7 bases lay outside the gene matches. This CDR3 reads CASSPTGGFGSNEKLFF. CDR3 in DNA: TGTGCCAGCTCACCAACAGGGGGCTTCGGGTCTAATGAAAAACTGTTTTTT. Together with reference TRBV18 and TRBJ1-4, the CDR3 gives the full variable domain: NAGVMQNPRHLVRRRGQEARLRCSPMKGHSHVYWYRQLPEEGLKFMVYLQKENIIDESGMPKERFSAEFPKEGPSILRIQQVVRGDSAAYFCASSPTGGFGSNEKLFFGSGTQLSVL.

The genes are TRBV2 and TRBJ2-3; 8 nucleotides agree with TRBD1. The CDR3 extends over 15 amino acids. Trimming at V came to 8 bases and at J to 0 bases, leaving 7 bases not matched to a gene. Germline CDR1 reads SNHLY; CDR2 reads FYNNEI. The CDR3 region is CASQDRGPSTDTQYF. CDR3 nucleotide sequence: TGTGCCAGCCAAGACAGGGGCCCTAGCACAGATACGCAGTATTTT. Combining the CDR3 with reference TRBV2 and TRBJ2-3 gives the whole variable domain EPEVTQTPSHQVTQMGQEVILRCVPISNHLYFYWYRQILGQKVEFLVSFYNNEISEKSEIFDDQFSVERPDGSNFTLKIRSTKLEDSAMYFCASQDRGPSTDTQYFGPGTRLTVL.

This clone was seen a handful of times. The chain couples TRBV19 to TRBJ1-5; possibly TRBD1 for D (5 bases). Germline assignment: CDR1 LNHDA and CDR2 SQIVND (reference sequence). V was trimmed by 3 bases and J by 2 bases, leaving 14 bases between them. The CDR3 extends over 16 amino acids. CDR3 sequence (DNA): TGTGCCAGTAGTATCCTGGGGCCCGGAGGCAATCAGCCCCAGCATTTT. It encodes CASSILGPGGNQPQHF.

V is TRBV7-6 and J is TRBJ1-5; D is uncertain. Trimming took 3 bases from V and 9 from J, leaving 15 bases between them. CDR3 size: 14 residues. Germline V gene lookup returns CDR1 SGHVS and CDR2 FNYEAQ. The CDR3 bases are TGTGCCAGCAGCTTTCGGGTAGATGATCGGCCCCAGCATTTT. Translated, it gives CASSFRVDDRPQHF.